These T cell receptor beta chains were read from a single sample in a study of T-cell reconstitution after alpha-beta-depleted transplantation in children. One entry per CDR3 protein results from TCRdb running MiXCR on the PCR reads. Among a few hundred thousand distinct CDR3 sequences listed, about a fifth were seen once. Specimen: PBMCs from the stem cell graft donor, collected from the stem cell graft. The receptor source for this set is a human donor who donated a stem cell graft to a child with acute myeloid leukemia. The CDR3 runs from the conserved cysteine through the conserved F or W. Fields, in order: V gene, clone size, D gene, J gene, CDR3 DNA, CDR3 protein. D genes are given only for firm matches. Not every row has a clone size; where given, it reads once, few, many or a size class.

>TRBV3-1|NA|NA|TRBJ1-2
TGTGCCAGCAGTTACTTGAACTATGGCTTCACCTTC
CASSYLNYGFTF
>TRBV6-1|NA|NA|TRBJ2-1
TGTGCCAGCGGAAACTCCCGAATGTACAATGAGCAGTTCTTC
CASGNSRMYNEQFF
>TRBV3-1|NA|NA|TRBJ2-1
TGTGCCAGCAGCCGGAATCTGGGGATCTGGGATGAGCAGTTCTTC
CASSRNLGIWDEQFF
>TRBV30|NA|NA|TRBJ1-1
TGTGCCTGGAGTGCTCCCCGGGCGAAAATGAACACTGAAGCTTTCTTT
CAWSAPRAKMNTEAFF
>TRBV20-1|many|NA|TRBJ2-7
TGCAGTGCTAGAGTGGCGGCAGGTAACTACGAGCAGTACTTC
CSARVAAGNYEQYF
>TRBV20-1|few|TRBD2|TRBJ2-3
TGCAGTGCTCCACTGACTAGCTTGACAGATACGCAGTATTTT
CSAPLTSLTDTQYF
>TRBV20-1|NA|NA|TRBJ2-7
TGCAGTGCACTGCGGCTGGTCTCCGAGCAGTACTTC
CSALRLVSEQYF
>TRBV7-6|few|NA|TRBJ2-5
TGTGCCAGCAGCTTAGTGTACAGGGCCGAAGAGACCCAGTACTTC
CASSLVYRAEETQYF
>TRBV5-1|few|TRBD1|TRBJ1-6
TGCGCCAGCAGGGGACAGGGGGATTCACCCCTCCACTTT
CASRGQGDSPLHF
>TRBV7-2|many|NA|TRBJ1-2
TGTGCCAGCAGCTTAGCGGACGGAAACTATGGCTACACCTTC
CASSLADGNYGYTF
>TRBV28|NA|NA|TRBJ2-7
TGTGCCAGCAGGGGGTCGCACTACGAGCAGTACTTC
CASRGSHYEQYF
>TRBV7-9|many|NA|TRBJ2-3
TGTGCCAGCAGCTGGGGACCTTATCGTCGGACAGATACGCAGTATTTT
CASSWGPYRRTDTQYF
>TRBV15|NA|TRBD2|TRBJ2-1
TGTGCCACCAGCAGAGAAGCGGGGGGGAACAATGAGCAGTTCTTC
CATSREAGGNNEQFF
>TRBV20-1|many|TRBD2|TRBJ2-1
TGCAGTGCTAGCGGGGTCCTAGCGGGCCGCTACAATGAGCAGTTCTTC
CSASGVLAGRYNEQFF
>TRBV18|NA|NA|TRBJ2-7
TGTGCCAGCTCACCACCAGGCAATGCCTACGAGCAGTACTTC
CASSPPGNAYEQYF
>TRBV7-3|NA|NA|TRBJ2-2
TGTGCCAGCAGCTCACAATCGCCGAACACCGGGGAGCTGTTTTTT
CASSSQSPNTGELFF
>TRBV20-1|few|NA|TRBJ1-2
TGCAGTGCCCGAAGTTTCGACAGAGGGAACTATGGCTACACCTTC
CSARSFDRGNYGYTF
>TRBV2|NA|TRBD2|TRBJ2-7
TGTGCCAGCATCCTCCTACCTTCCGGGAGGGAGCAGTACTTC
CASILLPSGREQYF
>TRBV5-5|few|NA|TRBJ2-7
TGTGCCAGCAGCTTGGACTTTTTCGAGCAGTACTTC
CASSLDFFEQYF
>TRBV11-3|NA|NA|TRBJ2-1
TGTGCCAGCAGCTCAGAAAGACGAGGTGAGCAGTTCTTC
CASSSERRGEQFF
>TRBV7-9|NA|TRBD2|TRBJ2-1
TGTGCCAGCAGCTCGACTAGCGGGAGCGGAGAGCAGTTCTTC
CASSSTSGSGEQFF
>TRBV5-1|few|TRBD1|TRBJ2-3
TGCGCCAGCAGCTTGGTGGAGACAGGGGATACGCAGTATTTT
CASSLVETGDTQYF
>TRBV6-1|NA|TRBD2|TRBJ2-3
TGTGCCACTAGGCGGGGGGAGACTAGCACAGATACGCAGTATTTT
CATRRGETSTDTQYF
>TRBV7-9|NA|NA|TRBJ2-1
TGTGCCAGCAGCTTAGAACAGGACAATGAGCAGTTCTTC
CASSLEQDNEQFF
>TRBV7-9|few|NA|TRBJ2-5
TGTGCCAGCAGCTTAACCCCAGTGGCTGGAGAGACCCAGTACTTC
CASSLTPVAGETQYF
>TRBV5-5|NA|NA|TRBJ2-7
TGTGCCAGCAGCTTGTTTTTGGGACGAACCTACGAGCAGTACTTC
CASSLFLGRTYEQYF
>TRBV7-2|few|TRBD1|TRBJ2-7
TGTGCCAGCAGGTTGACAGGGGGATCCTACGAGCAGTACTTC
CASRLTGGSYEQYF
>TRBV7-3|NA|NA|TRBJ2-3
TGTGCCAGCAGCCCGGGGATTAGTGGCACAGATACGCAGTATTTT
CASSPGISGTDTQYF
>TRBV27|NA|TRBD1|TRBJ2-3
TGTGCCAGCAGTATCCGAGGGGGCCAATTAAGCACAGATACGCAGTATTTT
CASSIRGGQLSTDTQYF
>TRBV5-5|few|TRBD1|TRBJ2-5
TGTGCCAGCAGCTTGGTGGACAGGAGCCAAGAGACCCAGTACTTC
CASSLVDRSQETQYF
>TRBV11-3|NA|TRBD1|TRBJ2-3
TGTGCCAGCAGCTTACTGGACAGGGGCACAGATACGCAGTATTTT
CASSLLDRGTDTQYF
>TRBV2|once|NA|TRBJ2-7
TGTGCCAGCAGTGATAAGGGGGCCTACGAGCAGTACTTC
CASSDKGAYEQYF
>TRBV27|few|NA|TRBJ2-7
TGTGCCAGCAGTTTAAAGGATTTAGGCTACGAGCAGTACTTC
CASSLKDLGYEQYF